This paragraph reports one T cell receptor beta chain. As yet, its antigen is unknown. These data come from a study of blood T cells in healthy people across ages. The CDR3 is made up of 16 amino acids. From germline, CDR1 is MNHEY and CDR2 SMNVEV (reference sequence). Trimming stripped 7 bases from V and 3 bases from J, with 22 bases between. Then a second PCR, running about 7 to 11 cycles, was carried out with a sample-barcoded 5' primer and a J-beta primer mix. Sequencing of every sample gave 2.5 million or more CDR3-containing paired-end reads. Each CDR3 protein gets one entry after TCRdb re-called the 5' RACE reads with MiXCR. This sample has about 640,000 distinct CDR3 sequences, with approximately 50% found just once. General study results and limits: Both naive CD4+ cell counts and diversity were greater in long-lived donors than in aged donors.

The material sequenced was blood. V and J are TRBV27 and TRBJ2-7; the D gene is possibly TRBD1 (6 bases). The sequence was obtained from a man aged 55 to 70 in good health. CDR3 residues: CASNQSGTPANYEQYF. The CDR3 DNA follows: TGTGCCAGCAACCAATCCGGGACACCTGCAAACTACGAGCAGTACTTC.